The 19 T cell receptor beta chains listed next were all sequenced from one sample in a study of blood T cells in healthy people across ages. PCR was performed a second time for about 7 to 12 cycles using a sample-barcoded 5' primer and a J-beta primer mix. TCRdb used MiXCR to reprocess the 5' RACE reads, holding one entry per CDR3 protein. The table has hundreds of thousands of distinct CDR3 sequences, 35% to 45% seen once; the top ten hold approximately 22%. Sequencing was performed on blood. The receptors derive from a woman aged 55-75 years in good health.

V usage is TRBV6-1 and J usage is TRBJ1-2; no firm D call. V was cut by 1 base and J by 5 bases, with 11 bases left in between. Germline-derived CDR1 and CDR2 are MNHNS and SASEGT. CDR3 length equals 14 residues. The DNA for the CDR3 is TGTGCCAGCAGTGAAGTATCGGGGATATATGGCTACACCTTC. As protein: CASSEVSGIYGYTF.

This chain joins TRBV6-5 and TRBJ2-1, with D possibly TRBD1 on 7 matching bases. Germline V gene lookup returns CDR1 MNHEY and CDR2 SVGAGI. The V end lost 5 bases, the J end lost 9 bases, and 11 bases lay between the germline ends. The length of the CDR3 is 12 residues. In DNA form, the CDR3 reads TGTGCCAGCAGTACCAGGGGGGCTGAGCAGTTCTTC. It encodes CASSTRGAEQFF.

This clonotype was observed a single time. This chain links TRBV27 with TRBJ2-7; 7 bases are a match to TRBD1. Trimming cost V 1 base and J 5 bases; bases outside gene matches: 8. Germline CDR1 is MNHEY and CDR2 is SMNVEV (reference sequence). This CDR3 spans 15 amino acids. The CDR3 region is CASSLYVGGINEQYF. The CDR3 region has the DNA TGTGCCAGCAGTTTATACGTAGGGGGCATCAACGAGCAGTACTTC.

This clonotype showed up just a few times. This chain connects TRBV20-1 to TRBJ2-1; 10 positions match TRBD2. This CDR3 is built from 14 residues. From germline, CDR1 is DFQATT and CDR2 SNEGSKA (reference sequence). Trimming cost V 4 bases and J 4 bases; bases outside gene matches: 4. CDR3 amino acids: CSATGTSDYNEQFF. The CDR3 DNA is TGCAGTGCTACCGGGACTAGCGATTACAATGAGCAGTTCTTC.

This clonotype was counted only a few times. V usage is TRBV12-3 or TRBV12-4 and J usage is TRBJ2-7; no definite D call. Trimming left V 8 bases short and J 3 bases short, with 14 bases between. The CDR3 sequence is 13 residues long. CDR3 residues: CASWRSGYYEQYF. The CDR3 DNA reads TGTGCCAGCTGGCGGTCGGGTTACTACGAGCAGTACTTC.

About this clonotype: This may stem from a read error, because a much larger clone lies one nucleotide away. V and J are TRBV12-3 or TRBV12-4 and TRBJ1-2; possibly TRBD1 for D (5 bases). V lost 11 bases to trimming and J lost 8 bases, with 18 bases between them. There are 12 residues in the CDR3. For the CDR3, the DNA is TGTGCCTCTGTGAGCAGGCGGGGGGGCTACACCTTC. Translating it yields CASVSRRGGYTF.

This clonotype was seen only a few times. The J gene is TRBJ2-1, the V gene TRBV11-3; TRBD2 agrees at 12 bases. V was clipped by 5 bases and J by 8 bases; unmatched bases: 10. The CDR3 contains 16 residues. Germline V gene data show CDR1 as SGHNT and CDR2 as YENEEA. CDR3 in DNA: TGTGCCAGCAGCCTGGAGGCTAGCGGGGGGGGGTATGAGCAGTTCTTC. It specifies CASSLEASGGGYEQFF. The full variable domain, completed using reference TRBV11-3 and TRBJ2-1, is EAGVVQSPRYKIIEKKQPVAFWCNPISGHNTLYWYLQNLGQGPELLIRYENEEAVDDSQLPKDRFSAERLKGVDSTLKIQPAELGDSAVYLCASSLEASGGGYEQFFGPGTRLTVL.

The chain has TRBV5-6 and TRBJ2-4; 9 bases are shared with TRBD1. Germline trimming cut 3 bases from V and 0 bases from J; bases unmatched to any gene: 1. CDR1 and CDR2 from the germline V gene are SGHDT and YYEEEE. This CDR3 comprises 15 residues. CDR3 amino acids: CASSSGQGAKNIQYF. CDR3 sequence (DNA): TGTGCCAGCAGCTCGGGACAGGGAGCCAAAAACATTCAGTACTTC.

This CDR3 is CASSEQRGEYQETQYF. CDR3 nucleotide sequence: TGTGCCAGCAGTGAACAACGCGGGGAGTACCAAGAGACCCAGTACTTC. V is TRBV6-1 and J is TRBJ2-5; maybe TRBD2 (6 bases). CDR1 and CDR2 (germline): MNHNS, SASEGT. CDR3 length equals 16 residues. V lost 2 bases and J lost 0, with 13 bases in between.

The gene calls are TRBV15 and TRBJ2-7; no firm D call. Matching the DNA end better, TRBJ2-5 makes the J call doubtful. Germline V gives CDR1 LNHNV, CDR2 YYDKDF (reference sequence). CDR3 length equals 14 residues. For the CDR3, the DNA is TGTGCCACCAGCAGAGATCCCAGTCAAGAGACCCAGTACTTC. Its protein is CATSRDPSQETQYF.

Points on this clonotype: Given a much more abundant clone one base away, this may be a read error. The chain links TRBV20-1 to TRBJ2-5, with 9 bases aligning to TRBD1. CDR1 and CDR2 (germline): DFQATT, SNEGSKA (reference sequence). This CDR3 spans 14 amino acids. V lost 0 bases, J lost 11 bases, and 10 bases stayed unmatched. The CDR3 DNA follows: TGCAGTGCTAGAGATACAGGGGGCAAGAATGAGCAGTACTTC. Its translation: CSARDTGGKNEQYF.

This clonotype was counted a few times. The gene calls are TRBV7-2 and TRBJ1-4; D is possibly TRBD1 (6 bases). This CDR3 comprises 13 residues. Looked up from germline, CDR1 is SGHTA and CDR2 is FQGNSA. Trimming left V 10 bases short and J 3 bases short, with 12 bases between. The CDR3 coding sequence is TGTGCCACCATGAGGGGGGCTAATGAAAAACTGTTTTTT. Translating it yields CATMRGANEKLFF.

V and J are TRBV28 and TRBJ2-7; TRBD2 agrees at 16 bases. This CDR3 region has 15 residues. After removal of 7 bases from V and 4 bases from J, the junction contained 4 bases not matched to a gene. Germline values: CDR1 MDHEN, CDR2 SYDVKM. The CDR3 DNA follows: TGTGCCAGCAAAGAGGGACTAGCGGGAGGGTACGAGCAGTACTTC. Translated: CASKEGLAGGYEQYF.

The V call is TRBV7-3, the J call TRBJ2-2; no reliable D call. The germline V gene has CDR1 SGHTA and CDR2 FQGTGA. This CDR3 is built from 13 residues. The ends were cut back, 5 bases at V and 4 bases at J, with 8 bases in the middle. This CDR3 is CASSQGFTGELFF. For the CDR3, the DNA is TGTGCCAGCAGCCAAGGGTTCACCGGGGAGCTGTTTTTT.

This chain links TRBV7-6 with TRBJ2-3; TRBD2 agrees at 7 bases. The CDR3 sequence is 18 residues long. Trimming at V came to 1 base and at J to 0 bases, leaving 10 bases not matched to a gene. CDR1 and CDR2 from the germline V gene are SGHVS and FNYEAQ. In DNA, the CDR3 is TGTGCCAGCAGCTTAGTTCCCCCCGCTAGCGGCAGCACAGATACGCAGTATTTT. As protein: CASSLVPPASGSTDTQYF.

This rearrangement joins TRBV3-1 to TRBJ1-1; D unresolved. Trimming took 6 bases from V and 1 from J, leaving 12 bases between them. Germline values: CDR1 LGHDT, CDR2 YNNKEL (reference sequence). The CDR3 consists of 14 residues. This CDR3 reads CASRRDTTNTEAFF. CDR3 in DNA: TGTGCCAGCAGACGAGACACCACGAACACTGAAGCTTTCTTT.

The rearrangement links TRBV27 to TRBJ2-1; 9 bases are a match to TRBD2. Trimming removed 4 bases from V and 11 bases from J; junction bases left unmatched: 3. CDR1 is MNHEY and CDR2 is SMNVEV in the germline V gene (reference sequence). The CDR3 covers 12 residues. In DNA, the CDR3 is TGTGCCAGCAGTTGGGGACTAGCCAAGCAGTTCTTC. Translating it yields CASSWGLAKQFF.

The chain combines TRBV10-3 with TRBJ2-3; 9 positions agree with TRBD1. CDR1 ENHRY and CDR2 SYGVKD come from the germline V gene. The ends lost 11 bases at V and 3 bases at J; junction bases unmatched: 9. This CDR3 contains 14 residues. CDR3 DNA: TGTGCCGTTTCCTCCGGGACAGGGACAGATACGCAGTATTTT. Its protein is CAVSSGTGTDTQYF.

The genes are TRBV11-2 and TRBJ2-7; D call uncertain. This CDR3 contains 13 residues. V was cut by 2 bases and J by 10 bases, with 15 bases left in between. From germline, CDR1 is SGHAT and CDR2 FQNNGV. CDR3: CASSLSYGQQQYF. CDR3 DNA: TGTGCCAGCAGCTTAAGTTACGGCCAGCAACAGTACTTC.